These T cell receptor beta chains were read from a single sample in a study of T cell responses to AZD1222 COVID-19 vaccine. Clones were read by immunoSEQ multiplex PCR, and TCRdb kept only the in-frame ones, dropping some. The sample records approximately 150,000 clones, 85% to 95% being singletons. Here the sequenced sample was peripheral blood, taken on day 0 of AZD1222 vaccination. Receptors were obtained from an adult in good health. The CDR3 runs from the conserved cysteine through the conserved F or W. D genes are given only for firm matches. For some rows the clone size is stated as once, few or many, or as a class when expanded; others skip it.

>TRBJ1-1|.|.|TRBV12-3/TRBV12-4
CASSPQGRKAFF
TGTGCCAGCAGCCCGCAGGGACGTAAAGCTTTCTTT
>TRBJ1-2|.|.|TRBV6-5
CASSTRVGAYTF
TGTGCCAGCAGTACCCGAGTTGGGGCCTACACCTTC
>TRBJ1-3|TRBD1|.|TRBV30
CAWSVLGTAGNTIYF
TGTGCCTGGAGTGTACTCGGGACAGCTGGAAACACCATATATTTT
>TRBJ2-1|.|.|TRBV2
CASTLSRGFGEQFF
TGTGCCAGCACTCTGTCCCGGGGGTTTGGTGAGCAGTTCTTC
>TRBJ2-7|.|.|TRBV3-1/TRBV3-2
CASSQDVPYEQYF
TGTGCCAGCAGCCAAGACGTTCCCTACGAGCAGTACTTC
>TRBJ2-5|TRBD2|.|TRBV4-2
CASSQAMGGGETQYF
TGTGCCAGCAGCCAAGCGATGGGGGGGGGAGAGACCCAGTACTTC
>TRBJ1-2|.|few|TRBV6-5
CASSSTANYGYTF
TGTGCCAGCAGTTCGACAGCTAACTATGGCTACACCTTC
>TRBJ1-2|.|.|TRBV9
CASSSGASADTNYGYTF
TGTGCCAGCAGCTCTGGGGCGTCGGCGGATACTAACTATGGCTACACCTTC
>TRBJ1-2|.|.|TRBV28
CASSSHPTGAYGYTF
TGTGCCAGCAGTTCCCACCCCACGGGGGCTTATGGCTACACCTTC
>TRBJ2-1|.|.|TRBV11-3
CASSLAGGDYNEQFF
TGTGCCAGCAGCTTAGCTGGGGGCGACTACAATGAGCAGTTCTTC
>TRBJ2-1|.|.|TRBV7-3
CASGEYSSSYNEQFF
TGTGCCAGCGGAGAGTATTCTTCCTCCTACAATGAGCAGTTCTTC
>TRBJ2-5|TRBD2|.|TRBV3-1/TRBV3-2
CASSQGGGAGETQYF
TGTGCCAGCAGCCAAGGCGGGGGGGCCGGGGAGACCCAGTACTTC
>TRBJ2-1|.|once|TRBV19
CASSAPGAYNEQFF
TGTGCCAGTAGTGCGCCGGGAGCCTACAATGAGCAGTTCTTC
>TRBJ2-3|TRBD2|medium-sized|TRBV6-4
CASSASGGTDTQYF
TGTGCCAGCAGTGCTAGCGGGGGCACAGATACGCAGTATTTT
>TRBJ1-1|TRBD1|.|TRBV5-1
CASSPQTGGNTEAFF
TGCGCCAGCAGCCCCCAGACAGGGGGCAACACTGAAGCTTTCTTT
>TRBJ2-2|.|.|TRBV12-5
CASGLGQGEIGELFF
TGTGCTAGTGGTTTGGGGCAGGGCGAGATAGGGGAGCTGTTTTTT
>TRBJ2-5|TRBD2|.|TRBV24-1
CATSVSGASEKETQYF
TGTGCCACCAGTGTCAGCGGGGCCAGCGAGAAAGAGACCCAGTACTTC
>TRBJ2-3|TRBD2|.|TRBV6-5
CASSWGGKAPDTQYF
TGTGCCAGCAGTTGGGGGGGGAAGGCCCCAGATACGCAGTATTTT
>TRBJ1-3|.|.|TRBV18
CASSKGSGNTIYF
TGTGCCAGCTCAAAGGGGTCTGGAAACACCATATATTTT
>TRBJ2-7|.|.|TRBV7-8
CASSLVGGQGRSYEQYF
TGTGCCAGCAGCTTAGTGGGGGGTCAGGGGCGGTCATACGAGCAGTACTTC
>TRBJ1-5|TRBD1|.|TRBV3-1/TRBV3-2
CASSARQGDQPQHF
TGTGCCAGCAGCGCAAGACAGGGGGACCAGCCCCAGCATTTT
>TRBJ2-1|TRBD2|.|TRBV5-4
CASSPPTKRGDNEQFF
TGTGCCAGCAGCCCGCCGACTAAGCGGGGGGACAATGAGCAGTTCTTC
>TRBJ2-7|.|.|TRBV7-3
CASSLSAGPTYEQYF
TGTGCCAGCAGCTTAAGTGCAGGGCCAACGTACGAGCAGTACTTC
>TRBJ2-3|.|.|TRBV7-2
CASSLARTTNRDLWQYF
TGTGCCAGCAGCTTAGCGCGGACTACCAATAGGGATTTGTGGCAGTATTTT
>TRBJ1-3|.|.|TRBV9
CASSVGVSGNTIYF
TGTGCCAGCAGCGTAGGGGTCTCTGGAAACACCATATATTTT
>TRBJ2-1|TRBD2|.|TRBV4-3
CASSQEGDQRGYNEQFF
TGCGCCAGCAGCCAAGAGGGGGACCAGCGGGGCTACAATGAGCAGTTCTTC
>TRBJ2-5|TRBD2|.|TRBV5-4
CASSPQSGKPETQYF
TGTGCCAGCAGCCCCCAAAGCGGGAAGCCAGAGACCCAGTACTTC
>TRBJ1-6|TRBD1|.|TRBV2
CASSVGQANSPLHF
TGTGCCAGCAGTGTGGGACAGGCAAATTCACCCCTCCACTTT
>TRBJ1-5|.|.|TRBV3-1/TRBV3-2
CASSQDDGSNQPQHF
TGTGCCAGCAGCCAAGACGACGGGAGCAATCAGCCCCAGCATTTT
>TRBJ1-1|.|.|TRBV28
CASSLGTAKVTEAFF
TGTGCCAGCAGTTTGGGAACAGCGAAGGTCACTGAAGCTTTCTTT
>TRBJ1-2|TRBD1|.|TRBV6-5
CASRGTGANYGYTF
TGTGCCAGCAGGGGGACAGGGGCGAACTATGGCTACACCTTC
>TRBJ1-2|.|.|TRBV5-4
CASSSPQGKVHTF
TGTGCCAGCAGCTCCCCCCAGGGTAAAGTCCACACCTTC
>TRBJ1-5|.|.|TRBV7-8
CASSPHVRINQPQHF
TGTGCCAGCAGTCCCCATGTACGGATCAATCAGCCCCAGCATTTT
>TRBJ2-3|TRBD2|.|TRBV7-3
CASSPGGADTQYF
TGTGCCAGCAGCCCGGGGGGGGCAGATACGCAGTATTTT
>TRBJ2-3|TRBD1|.|TRBV5-1
CASSLEQGAFLTDTQYF
TGCGCCAGCAGCTTGGAACAGGGGGCCTTCTTAACAGATACGCAGTATTTT
>TRBJ1-1|.|.|TRBV30
CAWSVQWVGAEAFF
TGTGCCTGGAGTGTACAGTGGGTAGGGGCTGAAGCTTTCTTT
>TRBJ1-2|TRBD1|.|TRBV5-1
CASSQRTGRGYGYTF
TGCGCCAGCAGCCAAAGGACAGGGAGAGGCTATGGCTACACCTTC
>TRBJ1-2|.|.|TRBV28
CASSLSPGGYTF
TGTGCCAGCAGTTTATCGCCCGGAGGCTACACCTTC
>TRBJ1-3|.|.|TRBV4-1
CASSQVGALVGPTIYF
TGCGCCAGCAGCCAAGTCGGTGCCTTGGTTGGTCCCACCATATATTTT
>TRBJ2-2|TRBD2|once|TRBV5-4
CASSLTSGNTGELFF
TGTGCCAGCAGCCTGACTAGCGGGAACACCGGGGAGCTGTTTTTT
>TRBJ1-5|.|.|TRBV30
CAWRVSGLSQPQHF
TGTGCCTGGAGAGTTAGTGGACTCTCCCAGCCCCAGCATTTT
>TRBJ2-3|.|.|TRBV12-3/TRBV12-4
CASSLLAQTQYF
TGTGCCAGCAGTTTATTGGCACAGACGCAGTATTTT
>TRBJ2-7|TRBD2|.|TRBV30
CAWSGLAGGKSSYEQYF
TGTGCCTGGAGTGGACTAGCGGGGGGCAAAAGCTCCTACGAGCAGTACTTC
>TRBJ2-3|TRBD2|.|TRBV7-3
CASSLGKASGRGSNTQYF
TGTGCCAGCAGCTTAGGGAAGGCTAGCGGGAGAGGGTCAAATACGCAGTATTTT
>TRBJ1-1|.|.|TRBV19
CASKVLSGTEAFF
TGTGCCAGTAAAGTCCTCTCGGGCACTGAAGCTTTCTTT
>TRBJ1-1|TRBD1|.|TRBV18
CASSPNKGGRIEAFF
TGTGCCAGCTCACCTAACAAAGGGGGCCGGATTGAAGCTTTCTTT
>TRBJ1-5|.|.|TRBV14
CASSQARGLCNQPQHF
TGTGCCAGCAGCCAAGCAAGGGGGTTATGCAATCAGCCCCAGCATTTT
>TRBJ1-1|.|.|TRBV15
CATSRGTGERNTEAFF
TGTGCCACCAGCAGAGGAACGGGGGAGAGGAACACTGAAGCTTTCTTT
>TRBJ1-2|.|.|TRBV3-1/TRBV3-2
CASSLRGFYGYTF
TGTGCCAGCAGCCTGAGGGGGTTCTATGGCTACACCTTC
>TRBJ2-6|.|.|TRBV24-1
CATRRDAGSGANVLTF
TGTGCCACCAGAAGGGACGCAGGCTCTGGGGCCAACGTCCTGACTTTC
>TRBJ1-1|TRBD1|.|TRBV2
CASRPQGLNTEAFF
TGTGCCAGCAGACCACAGGGGTTGAACACTGAAGCTTTCTTT
>TRBJ1-4|.|.|TRBV5-1
CASSPMPWGANEKLFF
TGCGCCAGCAGCCCGATGCCGTGGGGTGCCAATGAAAAACTGTTTTTT
>TRBJ2-1|.|once|TRBV6-5
CASTDGNNEQFF
TGTGCCAGCACGGACGGAAACAATGAGCAGTTCTTC
>TRBJ2-5|.|.|TRBV9
CASSVGRDTQETQYF
TGTGCCAGCAGCGTAGGGCGGGACACACAAGAGACCCAGTACTTC
>TRBJ1-6|TRBD1|.|TRBV2
CAGGQEFNSPLHF
TGTGCCGGGGGACAGGAGTTTAATTCACCCCTCCACTTT
>TRBJ2-2|TRBD1|.|TRBV5-8
CASSWGTVNTGELFF
TGTGCCAGCAGCTGGGGGACAGTTAACACCGGGGAGCTGTTTTTT
>TRBJ1-2|.|.|TRBV2
CATQKDKEGYTF
TGTGCCACCCAAAAAGACAAGGAAGGCTACACCTTC
>TRBJ2-5|TRBD2|once|TRBV6-4
CANMDSGRNQYF
TGTGCCAACATGGATAGCGGGAGAAACCAGTACTTC
>TRBJ1-2|TRBD1|.|TRBV27
CASSLGQGWRDYGYTF
TGTGCCAGCAGTCTGGGACAGGGGTGGAGGGACTATGGCTACACCTTC